This record looks at one T cell receptor (beta chain) sequence and its context. The data are from a study of blood T cell repertoires in COVID-19. Overall study: COVID-19 samples from acute and convalescent phases originated in the United States, Italy and Spain. Nucleic acid was either cDNA or gDNA, and it came from T cells, B-cell-depleted T cells, or PBMCs.

In the original processing: Amplification of reference gene primers provided the estimated nucleated cell counts. TCRdb keeps only in-frame clones here, not all; method: immunoSEQ multiplex PCR. The D gene and trimming were derived from the DNA, and the V and J assignments and clone size from that table. The data show about 200,000 clones, less than 90% seen once. Germline CDR1 is SQVTM and CDR2 is ANQGSEA. This CDR3 is 14 amino acids long. V lost 4 bases to trimming and J lost 5 bases; unmatched junction nucleotides: 8. This receptor was taken from a woman in her fifties or sixties with acute or convalescent COVID-19. Material: peripheral blood. The rearrangement links TRBV29-1 to TRBJ2-5; 9 nucleotides match TRBD2. The CDR3 DNA sequence: TGCAGCGTTGCTCTCGCGGGAGGGGGGGAGACCCAGTACTTC. Protein product: CSVALAGGGETQYF.